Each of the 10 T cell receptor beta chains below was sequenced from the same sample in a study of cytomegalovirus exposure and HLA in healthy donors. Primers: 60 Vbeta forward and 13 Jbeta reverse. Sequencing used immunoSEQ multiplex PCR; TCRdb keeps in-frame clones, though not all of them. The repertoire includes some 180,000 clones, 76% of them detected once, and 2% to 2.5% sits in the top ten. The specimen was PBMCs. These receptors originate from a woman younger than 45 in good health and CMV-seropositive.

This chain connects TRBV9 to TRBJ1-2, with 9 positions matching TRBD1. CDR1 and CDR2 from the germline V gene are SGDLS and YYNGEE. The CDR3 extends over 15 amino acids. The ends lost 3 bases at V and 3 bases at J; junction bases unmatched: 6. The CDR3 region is CASSETDRGYYGYTF. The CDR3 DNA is TGTGCCAGCAGCGAGACGGACAGGGGTTACTATGGCTACACCTTC.

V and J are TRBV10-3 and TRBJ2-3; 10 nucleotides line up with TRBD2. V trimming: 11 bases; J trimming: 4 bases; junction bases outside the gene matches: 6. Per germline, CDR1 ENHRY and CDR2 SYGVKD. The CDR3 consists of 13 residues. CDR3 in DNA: TGTGCCTACGGGAGCGGGGGGGCAGATACGCAGTATTTT. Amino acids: CAYGSGGADTQYF.

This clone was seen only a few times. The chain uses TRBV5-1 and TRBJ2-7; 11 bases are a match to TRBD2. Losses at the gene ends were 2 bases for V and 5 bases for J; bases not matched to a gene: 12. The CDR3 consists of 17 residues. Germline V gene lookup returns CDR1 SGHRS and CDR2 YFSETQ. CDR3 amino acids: CASSFWVAGGPGNEQYF. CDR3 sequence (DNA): TGCGCCAGCAGCTTCTGGGTAGCGGGGGGGCCCGGGAACGAGCAGTACTTC.

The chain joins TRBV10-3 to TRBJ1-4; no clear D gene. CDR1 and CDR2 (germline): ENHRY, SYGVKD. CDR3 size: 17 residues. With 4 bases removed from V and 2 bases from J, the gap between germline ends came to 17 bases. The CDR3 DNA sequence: TGTGCCATCAGTGTCAATTCCCCAGGTGGGACTAATGAAAAACTGTTTTTT. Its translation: CAISVNSPGGTNEKLFF.

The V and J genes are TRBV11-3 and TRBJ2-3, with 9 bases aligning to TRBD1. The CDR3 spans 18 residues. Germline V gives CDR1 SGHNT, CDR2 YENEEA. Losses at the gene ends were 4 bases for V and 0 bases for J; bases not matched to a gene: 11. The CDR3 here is CASSSWGDRDTSTDTQYF. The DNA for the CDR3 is TGTGCCAGCAGCTCGTGGGGGGACAGGGATACTAGCACAGATACGCAGTATTTT.

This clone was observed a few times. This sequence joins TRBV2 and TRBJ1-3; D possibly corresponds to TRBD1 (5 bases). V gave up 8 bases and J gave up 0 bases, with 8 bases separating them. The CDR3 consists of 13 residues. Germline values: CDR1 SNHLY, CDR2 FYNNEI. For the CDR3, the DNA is TGTGCCAGCGGGGGGAACTCTGGAAACACCATATATTTT. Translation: CASGGNSGNTIYF. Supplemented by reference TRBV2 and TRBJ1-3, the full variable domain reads EPEVTQTPSHQVTQMGQEVILRCVPISNHLYFYWYRQILGQKVEFLVSFYNNEISEKSEIFDDQFSVERPDGSNFTLKIRSTKLEDSAMYFCASGGNSGNTIYFGEGSWLTVV.

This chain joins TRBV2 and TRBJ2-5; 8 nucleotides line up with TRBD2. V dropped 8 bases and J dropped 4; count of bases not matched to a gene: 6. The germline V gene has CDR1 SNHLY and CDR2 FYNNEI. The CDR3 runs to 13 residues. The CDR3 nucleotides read TGTGCCAGCCGGTCGGGGGGGGGAGAGACCCAGTACTTC. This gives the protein CASRSGGGETQYF.

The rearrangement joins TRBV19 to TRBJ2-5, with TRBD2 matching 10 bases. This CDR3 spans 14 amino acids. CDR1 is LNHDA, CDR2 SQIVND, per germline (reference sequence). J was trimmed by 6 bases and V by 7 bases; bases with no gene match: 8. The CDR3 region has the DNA TGTGCCAGTAAGGAGCGGGAGGGGAGGAAGACCCAGTACTTC. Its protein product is CASKEREGRKTQYF. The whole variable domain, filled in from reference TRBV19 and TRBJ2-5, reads DGGITQSPKYLFRKEGQNVTLSCEQNLNHDAMYWYRQDPGQGLRLIYYSQIVNDFQKGDIAEGYSVSREKKESFPLTVTSAQKNPTAFYLCASKEREGRKTQYFGPGTRLLVL.

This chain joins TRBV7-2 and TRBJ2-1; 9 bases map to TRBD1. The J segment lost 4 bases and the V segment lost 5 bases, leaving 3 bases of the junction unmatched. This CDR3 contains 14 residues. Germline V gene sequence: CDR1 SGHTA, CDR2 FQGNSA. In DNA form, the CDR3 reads TGTGCCAGCAGCCAGGGGACAGGGTACAATGAGCAGTTCTTC. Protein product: CASSQGTGYNEQFF.

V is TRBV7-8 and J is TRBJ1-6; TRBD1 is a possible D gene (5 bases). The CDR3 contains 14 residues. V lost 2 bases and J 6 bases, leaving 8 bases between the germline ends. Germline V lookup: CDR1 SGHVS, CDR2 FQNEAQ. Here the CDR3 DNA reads TGTGCCAGCAGCTTAATAGGGGCTAATTCACCCCTCCACTTT. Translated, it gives CASSLIGANSPLHF. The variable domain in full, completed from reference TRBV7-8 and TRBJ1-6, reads GAGVSQSPRYKVAKRGQDVALRCDPISGHVSLFWYQQALGQGPEFLTYFQNEAQLDKSGLPSDRFFAERPEGSVSTLKIQRTQQEDSAVYLCASSLIGANSPLHFGNGTRLTVT.